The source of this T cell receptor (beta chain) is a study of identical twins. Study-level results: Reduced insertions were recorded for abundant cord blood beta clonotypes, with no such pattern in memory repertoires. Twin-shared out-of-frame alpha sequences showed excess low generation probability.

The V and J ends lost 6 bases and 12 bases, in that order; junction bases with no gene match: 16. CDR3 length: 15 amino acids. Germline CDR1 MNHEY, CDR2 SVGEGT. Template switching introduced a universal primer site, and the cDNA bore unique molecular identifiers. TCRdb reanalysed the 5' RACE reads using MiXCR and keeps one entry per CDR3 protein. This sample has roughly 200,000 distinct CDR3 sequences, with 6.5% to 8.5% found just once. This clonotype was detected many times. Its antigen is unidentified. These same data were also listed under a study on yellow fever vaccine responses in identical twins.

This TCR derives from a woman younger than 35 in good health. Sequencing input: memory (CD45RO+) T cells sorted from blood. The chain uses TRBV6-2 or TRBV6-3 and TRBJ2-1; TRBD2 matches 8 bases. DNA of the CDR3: TGTGCCAGCAGGAACCCGGGACTAGGGGGGCAGGCGCAGTTCTTC. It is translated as CASRNPGLGGQAQFF.